These 3 T cell receptor beta chains were all obtained from the same sample, sequenced in a study of blood T cell repertoires in COVID-19 (dated by TCRdb to between 2020 and 2021). Library preparation employed the immunoSEQ multiplex PCR assay. What TCRdb holds here is the immuneACCESS table cut down to in-frame rearrangements. Part of the clones is not present; checked against another copy, under half of the missing clones reflect an unresolved V gene, and the others are unexplained. The table for this sample lists under 100,000 clones; around 86% of them were counted only once. Jointly, the top ten make up 3% to 4% of the sample. The sample taken for sequencing was peripheral blood. Every receptor here comes from a woman between 70 and 85 years old with acute or convalescent COVID-19.

The chain combines TRBV11-3 with TRBJ2-3, with 10 bases identical to TRBD2. Germline lookup yields CDR1 SGHNT and CDR2 YENEEA. The CDR3 runs to 15 residues. With 6 bases clipped from V and 4 bases from J, the junction kept 7 bases outside the gene matches. The CDR3 region has the DNA TGTGCCAGCAGTGAGGGTCTAGCGGGGGCAGATACGCAGTATTTT. It specifies CASSEGLAGADTQYF.

V is TRBV2 and J is TRBJ2-3, with 14 bases that match TRBD2. The germline V gene has CDR1 SNHLY and CDR2 FYNNEI. Unmatched junction bases numbered 4, after V lost 5 bases and J lost 6 bases. This CDR3 has 15 amino acids. The CDR3 reads CASSLWTSGRDTQYF. The CDR3 DNA reads TGTGCCAGCAGTTTATGGACTAGCGGGAGGGATACGCAGTATTTT. The whole variable domain, remainder taken from reference TRBV2 and TRBJ2-3, is EPEVTQTPSHQVTQMGQEVILRCVPISNHLYFYWYRQILGQKVEFLVSFYNNEISEKSEIFDDQFSVERPDGSNFTLKIRSTKLEDSAMYFCASSLWTSGRDTQYFGPGTRLTVL.

V gene TRBV6-5 combines with J gene TRBJ1-1; D is ambiguous. CDR1 and CDR2 (germline): MNHEY, SVGAGI. The CDR3 runs to 11 residues. The ends were cut back, 5 bases at V and 11 bases at J, with 12 bases in the middle. The chain's CDR3 is CASSLTSLAFF. The CDR3 nucleotides are TGTGCCAGCAGTCTGACTTCATTGGCTTTCTTT.